These 19 T cell receptor beta chains came from one sample sequenced in a study of T cells in Graves' hyperthyroidism and ophthalmopathy. TCR beta CDR3 regions were amplified from RNA transcripts. An initial round of RT-PCR targeting the TCR CDR3 relied on the HTBI primer set. TCRdb re-derived calls from the multiplex PCR reads in MiXCR, one entry per CDR3 protein. The repertoire holds about 480,000 distinct CDR3 sequences, with around 15% as singletons. The material sequenced was blood. These receptors were collected from a woman aged 18-35 years with Graves' hyperthyroidism.

This clonotype has more than one count but fewer than ten. V usage is TRBV29-1 and J usage is TRBJ1-3; D unclear. V dropped 1 base and J dropped 8 bases, with 9 bases sitting between them. The CDR3 contains 12 residues. Germline V lookup: CDR1 SQVTM, CDR2 ANQGSEA. CDR3 in amino acids: CSVEGFGDTIYF. DNA for the CDR3: TGCAGCGTTGAAGGCTTTGGGGACACCATATATTTT.

At least ten counts were recorded for this clonotype. This rearrangement joins TRBV18 to TRBJ1-5, with D possibly matching TRBD1 (6 bases). Germline V gene sequence: CDR1 KGHSH, CDR2 LQKENI. The CDR3 is 17 residues long. Trimming took 5 bases from V and 0 from J, leaving 17 bases between them. The CDR3 coding sequence is TGTGCCAGCTCAGACCGGGACACGATTTATAGCAATCAGCCCCAGCATTTT. Its translation is CASSDRDTIYSNQPQHF.

This clonotype came up many times. V gene TRBV6-1 combines with J gene TRBJ1-1, with TRBD1 identical over 11 bases. Trimming removed 6 bases from V and 3 bases from J; junction bases left unmatched: 6. The CDR3 contains 15 residues. CDR1 and CDR2 (germline): MNHNS, SASEGT. The CDR3 nucleotides read TGTGCCAGCAGGGGGGACAGGGGGGTTGACACTGAAGCTTTCTTT. Protein product: CASRGDRGVDTEAFF.

J is TRBJ2-6 and V is TRBV13; D is uncertain. The CDR3 length is 18 residues. The V gene's germline CDR1 is PRHDT and CDR2 FYEKMQ (reference sequence). V was shortened by 1 base and J by 2 bases, with 15 bases between the two germline ends. For the CDR3, the DNA is TGTGCCAGCAGCTTAGATGTAGCTATCCCTCCTGGGGCCAACGTCCTGACTTTC. This encodes CASSLDVAIPPGANVLTF.

The J gene is TRBJ2-3, the V gene TRBV10-3; a possible D gene is TRBD2 (6 bases). The CDR3 consists of 13 residues. The V end lost 2 bases, the J end lost 4 bases, and 7 bases lay between the germline ends. The germline CDR1 and CDR2 sequences are ENHRY and SYGVKD. DNA for the CDR3: TGTGCCATCAGTGAGCCGGGGGCAGATACGCAGTATTTT. The encoded protein is CAISEPGADTQYF.

This clonotype showed up many times. The genes are TRBV3-1 and TRBJ2-4; TRBD2 matches 11 bases. CDR3 length equals 17 residues. V shed 2 bases, J shed 0 bases, and the junction held 3 bases outside the gene matches. The germline gives CDR1 LGHDT, CDR2 YNNKEL (reference sequence). This CDR3 is CASSQLAGGLAKNIQYF. CDR3 bases: TGTGCCAGCAGCCAACTAGCGGGAGGACTAGCCAAAAACATTCAGTACTTC.

Note on this clonotype: A read error may explain this, as a much larger clone is one base away. The rearrangement uses TRBV18 and TRBJ2-5; D is undetermined. The germline CDR1 and CDR2 sequences are KGHSH and LQKENI. The CDR3 is made up of 14 amino acids. The CDR3 protein is CVSSTLQIQETQYF. The CDR3 DNA is TGTGTCAGCTCTACACTGCAAATTCAAGAGACCCAGTACTTC. The variable domain in full, completed from reference TRBV18 and TRBJ2-5, reads NAGVMQNPRHLVRRRGQEARLRCSPMKGHSHVYWYRQLPEEGLKFMVYLQKENIIDESGMPKERFSAEFPKEGPSILRIQQVVRGDSAAYFCVSSTLQIQETQYFGPGTRLLVL.

This chain links TRBV7-9 with TRBJ1-3; weak D call: TRBD1 (5 bases). The V gene lost 5 bases and the J gene lost 8 bases, with 19 bases spanning the gap. Germline V gene sequence: CDR1 SEHNR, CDR2 FQNEAQ (reference sequence). CDR3 length: 15 amino acids. Written as DNA, the CDR3 is TGTGCCAGCAGCCAAGATTCAACGGGGGTGGACACCATATATTTT. It is translated as CASSQDSTGVDTIYF.

This chain connects TRBV19 to TRBJ1-5; D ambiguous. Germline lookup yields CDR1 LNHDA and CDR2 SQIVND (reference sequence). There are 15 residues in the CDR3. The V gene lost 6 bases and the J gene lost 0 bases, with 12 bases spanning the gap. For the CDR3, the DNA is TGTGCCAGTAGGGATCTACCAAATAGCAATCAGCCCCAGCATTTT. The encoded protein is CASRDLPNSNQPQHF.

This clonotype showed up many times. The chain couples TRBV5-1 to TRBJ2-6; no reliable D call. Trimming took 0 bases from V and 2 from J, leaving 6 bases between them. This CDR3 contains 15 residues. Germline V gene sequence: CDR1 SGHRS, CDR2 YFSETQ. DNA for the CDR3: TGCGCCAGCAGCTTGGGGCTGGCTGGGGCCAACGTCCTGACTTTC. Its translation is CASSLGLAGANVLTF.

This clonotype was observed many times. This chain connects TRBV7-6 to TRBJ1-1; D remains ambiguous. Germline V gene data show CDR1 as SGHVS and CDR2 as FNYEAQ. V dropped 0 bases and J dropped 1 base, with 6 bases sitting between them. This CDR3 has 14 amino acids. CDR3 amino acids: CASSLAVGNTEAFF. The CDR3 nucleotides read TGTGCCAGCAGCTTAGCTGTCGGGAACACTGAAGCTTTCTTT. The whole variable domain, remainder taken from reference TRBV7-6 and TRBJ1-1, is GAGVSQSPRYKVTKRGQDVALRCDPISGHVSLYWYRQALGQGPEFLTYFNYEAQQDKSGLPNDRFSAERPEGSISTLTIQRTEQRDSAMYRCASSLAVGNTEAFFGQGTRLTVV.

This clonotype was seen repeatedly, ten times or more. V usage is TRBV18 and J usage is TRBJ2-1; no reliable D call. Germline lookup yields CDR1 KGHSH and CDR2 LQKENI. V was clipped by 1 base and J by 0 bases, with 10 bases between them. The length of the CDR3 is 16 residues. CDR3 sequence (DNA): TGTGCCAGCTCACCACGAGATTCGAGCTCCTACAATGAGCAGTTCTTC. This codes for CASSPRDSSSYNEQFF.

The sample holds many counts of this clonotype. The chain combines TRBV25-1 with TRBJ2-7, with TRBD2 matching 12 bases. Germline loops: CDR1 MGHDK, CDR2 SYGVNS. Trimming cost V 3 bases and J 3 bases; bases outside gene matches: 12. The CDR3 runs 18 residues. DNA of the CDR3: TGTGCCAGCAGTGACTCGGGCCGCCGACTAGCGGGAGTCTACGAGCAGTACTTC. This encodes CASSDSGRRLAGVYEQYF.

This clonotype has at least ten counts. The chain combines TRBV2 with TRBJ2-3; TRBD2 agrees at 7 bases. This CDR3 is 15 amino acids long. Germline values: CDR1 SNHLY, CDR2 FYNNEI. After removal of 3 bases from V and 1 base from J, the junction contained 4 bases not matched to a gene. As DNA, the CDR3 is TGTGCCAGCAGTGAGGGAGCGGGACGCACAGATACGCAGTATTTT. Encoded protein: CASSEGAGRTDTQYF.

In its sample, this clonotype was seen a few times. This chain connects TRBV24-1 to TRBJ2-1, with 11 bases lining up with TRBD2. The CDR3 totals 15 residues. Germline trimming cut 7 bases from V and 7 bases from J; bases unmatched to any gene: 8. Germline CDR1 is KGHDR and CDR2 is SFDVKD. CDR3 residues: CATRDTSGSANEQFF. Here the CDR3 DNA reads TGTGCCACCAGGGATACTAGCGGGAGTGCTAATGAGCAGTTCTTC.

This clonotype was seen at least ten times. This sequence joins TRBV5-1 and TRBJ1-5; possibly TRBD1 for D (5 bases). The CDR3 is 17 residues long. Germline V gene lookup returns CDR1 SGHRS and CDR2 YFSETQ. Trimming took off 4 bases at V and 5 bases at J, with 22 bases between the two ends. Here the CDR3 reads CASSLSPGQRKDQPQHF. The CDR3 DNA follows: TGCGCCAGCAGCCTGTCCCCGGGGCAACGAAAGGATCAGCCCCAGCATTTT.

This clonotype was seen at least ten times. V and J are TRBV5-1 and TRBJ2-7; no clear D. Per the germline V gene, CDR1 is SGHRS and CDR2 is YFSETQ. The CDR3 covers 15 residues. V was clipped by 2 bases and J by 4 bases, with 16 bases between them. The CDR3 here is CASSLGPSPSYEQYV. The CDR3 DNA reads TGCGCCAGCAGCTTAGGTCCAAGCCCCTCTTACGAGCAGTACGTC.

The sample holds many counts of this clonotype. This sequence joins TRBV29-1 and TRBJ1-1; D perhaps matches TRBD1 (5 bases). The CDR3 contains 13 residues. V was shortened by 7 bases and J by 5 bases, with 17 bases between the two germline ends. Looked up from germline, CDR1 is SQVTM and CDR2 is ANQGSEA. The CDR3 reads CSARGHSNTEAFF. DNA of the CDR3: TGCAGCGCTAGGGGTCACAGTAATACTGAAGCTTTCTTT. Full variable domain (remainder filled in from reference TRBV29-1 and TRBJ1-1): SAVISQKPSRDICQRGTSLTIQCQVDSQVTMMFWYRQQPGQSLTLIATANQGSEATYESGFVIDKFPISRPNLTFSTLTVSNMSPEDSSIYLCSARGHSNTEAFFGQGTRLTVV.

The chain is built from TRBV29-1 and TRBJ2-6; no reliable D call. The ends were cut back, 0 bases at V and 2 bases at J, with 11 bases in the middle. In germline, CDR1 is SQVTM, CDR2 ANQGSEA. The CDR3 length is 16 residues. The CDR3 region has the DNA TGCAGCGTTGAAGATCGAGCAAGGCCTGGGGCCAACGTCCTGACTTTC. Translating gives CSVEDRARPGANVLTF.